This entry features one T cell receptor beta chain sequence. TCRdb's copy holds only in-frame clones and misses some; the assay was immunoSEQ multiplex PCR. The repertoire has about 98,000 clones, over 70% of them found once; the top ten carry approximately 11%. This sample was taken from a study of blood T cell repertoires in COVID-19. For the study at large: COVID-19 samples collected from the United States, Italy and Spain covered acute and convalescent phases.

V lost 0 bases and J lost 8, with 16 bases in between. The CDR3 consists of 16 residues. Looked up from germline, CDR1 is MNHEY and CDR2 is SVGEGT. The rearrangement joins TRBV6-2 or TRBV6-3 to TRBJ1-4; D uncertain. The sequencing sample was made of peripheral blood. The clonotype was recovered from a woman of 80 years or more with acute or convalescent COVID-19. CDR3 sequence reads: CASSYSAEGPKEKLFF. The CDR3 DNA reads as TGTGCCAGCAGTTACTCGGCCGAGGGCCCGAAAGAAAAACTGTTTTTT.